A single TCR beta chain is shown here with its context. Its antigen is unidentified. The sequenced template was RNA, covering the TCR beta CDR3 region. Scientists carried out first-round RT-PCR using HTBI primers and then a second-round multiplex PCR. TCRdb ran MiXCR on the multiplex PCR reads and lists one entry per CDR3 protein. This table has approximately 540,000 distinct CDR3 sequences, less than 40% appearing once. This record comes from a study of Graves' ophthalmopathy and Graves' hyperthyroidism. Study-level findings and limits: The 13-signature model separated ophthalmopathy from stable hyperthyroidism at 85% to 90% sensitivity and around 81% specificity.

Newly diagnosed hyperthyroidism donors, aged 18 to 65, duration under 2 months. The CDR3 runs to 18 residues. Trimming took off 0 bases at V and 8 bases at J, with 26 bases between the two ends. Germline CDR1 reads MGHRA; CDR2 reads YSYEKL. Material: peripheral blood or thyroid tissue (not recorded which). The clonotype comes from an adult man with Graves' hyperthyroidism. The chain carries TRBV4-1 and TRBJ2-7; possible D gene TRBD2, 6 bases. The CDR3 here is CASSQDFDSGPAQSKQYF. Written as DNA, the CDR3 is TGCGCCAGCAGCCAAGATTTCGATAGCGGACCGGCCCAAAGCAAGCAGTACTTC.